In its sample, the clone carrying this T cell receptor beta chain was seen once. This entry is derived from a study of blood T cell repertoires in COVID-19. About the research overall: PBMCs, B-cell-depleted T cells, or T cells provided the cDNA or gDNA that made up the material.

TCRdb keeps only in-frame clones here, not all; method: immunoSEQ multiplex PCR. This repertoire shows fewer than 450,000 clones, roughly 86% found once; its top ten account for over 2%. Germline-derived CDR1 and CDR2 are ENHRY and SYGVKD. The V end lost 2 bases, the J end lost 5 bases, and 6 bases lay between the germline ends. The CDR3 spans 12 residues. The source of this sequence is a woman between 35 and 50 years old with acute COVID-19. The V call is TRBV10-3, the J call TRBJ2-5; no clear D gene. The source material was PBMCs or T cells enriched from blood (not recorded which). The CDR3 coding sequence is TGTGCCATCAGTGAGAACCGGGAGACCCAGTACTTC. It codes for CAISENRETQYF.